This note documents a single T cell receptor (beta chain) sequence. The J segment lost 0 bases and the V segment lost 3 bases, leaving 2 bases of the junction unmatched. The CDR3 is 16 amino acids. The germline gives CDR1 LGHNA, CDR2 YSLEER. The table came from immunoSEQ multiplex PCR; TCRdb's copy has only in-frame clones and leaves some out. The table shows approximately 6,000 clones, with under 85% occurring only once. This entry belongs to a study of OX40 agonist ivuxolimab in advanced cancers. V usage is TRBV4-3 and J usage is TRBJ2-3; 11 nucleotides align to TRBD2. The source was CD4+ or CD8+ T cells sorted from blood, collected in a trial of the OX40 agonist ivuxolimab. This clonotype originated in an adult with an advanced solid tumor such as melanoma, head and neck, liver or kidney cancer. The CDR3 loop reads CASSQGTSGSTDTQYF. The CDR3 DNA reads TGCGCCAGCAGCCAGGGGACTAGCGGAAGCACAGATACGCAGTATTTT.